This T cell receptor beta chain was observed in a study of OX40 agonist ivuxolimab in advanced cancers. As for the study in general: Ivuxolimab doses were 0.01, 0.1, 0.3, 1.5, 3 or 10 mg/kg every 2 weeks. People in dose escalation had one of these cancers: hepatocellular carcinoma, melanoma, renal cell or head and neck cancer.

This clone was seen more than once but under ten times. Its cognate antigen is unknown. The CDR3 has 14 amino acids. V lost 4 bases and J lost 4, with 14 bases in between. Germline CDR1 reads SGHKS; CDR2 reads YYEKEE (reference sequence). General observations from the study: Partial responders at 0.1-3.0 mg/kg had among the lowest clonal expansion.

Some clones are missing from TCRdb's copy, which holds only in-frame ones; the method was immunoSEQ multiplex PCR. The table records 52,000 or so clones, about 82% of them present only once. Sequenced here: CD4+ or CD8+ T cells sorted from blood, sampled in a trial of the OX40 agonist ivuxolimab. The V gene is TRBV5-5, the J gene TRBJ2-5; D unclear. The origin of this receptor is an adult with an advanced solid tumor such as melanoma, head and neck, liver or kidney cancer. The CDR3 sequence: CASSRTSFRETQYF. The DNA of the CDR3 is TGTGCCAGCAGCCGCACATCGTTCAGAGAGACCCAGTACTTC.